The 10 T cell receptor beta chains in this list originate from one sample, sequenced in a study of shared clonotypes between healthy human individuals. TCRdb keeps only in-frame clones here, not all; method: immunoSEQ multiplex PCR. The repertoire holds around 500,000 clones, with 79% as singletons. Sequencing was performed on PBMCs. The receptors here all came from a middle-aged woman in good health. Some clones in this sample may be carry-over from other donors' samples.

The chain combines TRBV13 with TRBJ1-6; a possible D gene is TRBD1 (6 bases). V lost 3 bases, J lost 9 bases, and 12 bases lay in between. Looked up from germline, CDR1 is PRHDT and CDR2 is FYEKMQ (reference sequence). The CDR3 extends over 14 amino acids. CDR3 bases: TGTGCCAGCAGCTTCACAGGGTTTGGTTCACCCCTCCACTTT. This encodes CASSFTGFGSPLHF.

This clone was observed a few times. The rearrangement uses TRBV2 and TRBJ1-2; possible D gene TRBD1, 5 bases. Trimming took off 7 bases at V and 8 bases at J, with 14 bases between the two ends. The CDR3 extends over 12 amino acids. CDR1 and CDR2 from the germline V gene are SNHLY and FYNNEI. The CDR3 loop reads CASNKGEGGYTF. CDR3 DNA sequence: TGTGCCAGCAACAAGGGCGAGGGGGGCTACACCTTC.

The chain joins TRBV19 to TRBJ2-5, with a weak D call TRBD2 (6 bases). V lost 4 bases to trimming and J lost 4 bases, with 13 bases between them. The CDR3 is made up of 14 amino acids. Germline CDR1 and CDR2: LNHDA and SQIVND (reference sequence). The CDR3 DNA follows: TGTGCCAGTAGTAAATCCCAGGGAGGAGAGACCCAGTACTTC. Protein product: CASSKSQGGETQYF.

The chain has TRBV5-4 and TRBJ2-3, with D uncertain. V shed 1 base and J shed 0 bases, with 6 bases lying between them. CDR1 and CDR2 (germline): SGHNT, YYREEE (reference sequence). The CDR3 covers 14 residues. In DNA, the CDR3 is TGTGCCAGCAGCTTGCAATCCAGCACAGATACGCAGTATTTT. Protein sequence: CASSLQSSTDTQYF.

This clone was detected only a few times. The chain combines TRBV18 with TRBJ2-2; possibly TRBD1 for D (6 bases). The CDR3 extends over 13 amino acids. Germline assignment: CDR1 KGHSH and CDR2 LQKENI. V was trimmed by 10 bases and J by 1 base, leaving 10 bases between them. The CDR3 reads CATQGLNTGELFF. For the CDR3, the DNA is TGTGCCACCCAGGGGCTGAACACCGGGGAGCTGTTTTTT.

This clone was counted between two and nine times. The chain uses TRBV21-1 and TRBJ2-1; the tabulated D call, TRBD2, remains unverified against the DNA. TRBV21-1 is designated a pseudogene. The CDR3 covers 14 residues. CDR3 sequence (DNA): TGTGCCAGCACCCCGGGGGGGGTCGCGGATGAGCAGTTCTTC. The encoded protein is CASTPGGVADEQFF.

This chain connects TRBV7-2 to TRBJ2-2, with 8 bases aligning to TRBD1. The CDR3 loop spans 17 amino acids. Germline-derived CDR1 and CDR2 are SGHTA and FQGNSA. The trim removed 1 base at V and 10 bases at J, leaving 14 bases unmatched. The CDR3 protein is CASSLGPQGAFPVELFF. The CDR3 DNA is TGTGCCAGCAGCTTAGGACCTCAGGGGGCGTTCCCCGTGGAGCTGTTTTTT.

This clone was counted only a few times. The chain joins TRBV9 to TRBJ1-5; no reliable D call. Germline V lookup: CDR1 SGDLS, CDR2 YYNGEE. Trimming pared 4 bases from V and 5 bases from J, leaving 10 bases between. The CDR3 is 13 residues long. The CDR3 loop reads CASSSAGDQPQHF. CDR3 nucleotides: TGTGCCAGCAGCTCCGCCGGGGATCAGCCCCAGCATTTT.

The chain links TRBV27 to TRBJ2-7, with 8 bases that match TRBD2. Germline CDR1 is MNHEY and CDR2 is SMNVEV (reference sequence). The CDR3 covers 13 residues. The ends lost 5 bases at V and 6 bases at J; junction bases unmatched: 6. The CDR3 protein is CASSAVAGTEQYF. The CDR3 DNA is TGTGCCAGCAGTGCAGTAGCGGGGACCGAGCAGTACTTC.

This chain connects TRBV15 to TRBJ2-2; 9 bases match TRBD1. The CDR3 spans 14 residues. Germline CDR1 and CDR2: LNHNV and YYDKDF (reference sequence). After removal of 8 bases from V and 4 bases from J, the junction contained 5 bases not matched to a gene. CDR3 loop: CATGTGFSTGELFF. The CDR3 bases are TGTGCCACCGGGACAGGGTTTTCCACCGGGGAGCTGTTTTTT.